This T cell receptor beta chain comes out of a study of blood T cell repertoires in COVID-19 (dated by TCRdb to the early 2020s). Turning to the overall study: The collaborator samples originated in the United States, Italy and Spain and spanned the acute and convalescent phases of COVID-19. Samples were obtained from the ongoing ImmuneRACE study (first 160 participants) and from 1,000 to 1,500 subjects provided by 6 global collaborators. The prospective study material was composed of cDNA or gDNA derived from T cells, B-cell-depleted T cells, or PBMCs. Where HLA class I and class II types were available, the types were taken from metadata supplied by the sample provider, not from assay-based typing. Deeply sampled blood TCRbeta repertoires from subjects exposed to, actively infected with, or recovered from COVID-19 were included in the dataset. Sample metadata almost always included a de-identified subject ID, COVID-19 status, age in years and sex. The repertoires were released in a freely available public database meant as a resource for research on the immune response to SARS-CoV-2. What the authors observed across the whole study: The quantity of clinical and demographic metadata differed by source and by participant and was supplied without curation.

In the prospective study, participants were roughly 18 to 100 years old, resided in about 25 geographic areas of the United States, and were enrolled through a virtual design. To assign participants to cohorts, the prospective study relied on clinical history that participants themselves reported in a screening survey and a study questionnaire. Recovered participants in ImmuneRACE Cohort 3 were defined by two consecutive negative NP/OP PCR tests, clearance by a healthcare professional, or resolution of symptoms. Mobile phlebotomists in the prospective study collected whole blood, serum and a nasopharyngeal or oropharyngeal swab from every participant. Additional blood draws and questionnaires over an approximately two-month period could optionally be provided by prospective study participants. Prospective study blood samples were shipped either frozen or at room temperature before DNA extraction.

Looking up the germline V gene yields CDR1 MNHEY and CDR2 SVGAGI. From the cysteine up to the phenylalanine, the CDR3 has a length of 16 residues. The read is trimmed to its CDR3 DNA, 48 bases read in frame from base 1. V trim: 0 bases; J trim: 7 bases; unmatched bases: 8. The immunoSEQ Assay, a bias-controlled multiplex PCR, was used to amplify TCRbeta CDR3 regions from genomic DNA. As for the authors' bioinformatics: Within the assay, amplification of reference gene primers was used to estimate how many nucleated cells each sample contained. Sequence reads were collapsed and filtered to measure the absolute abundance of every unique TCRbeta CDR3 rearrangement. For each sample, productive Simpson clonality was calculated as the square root of Simpson's diversity index across productive rearrangements. TCRdb stores this immuneACCESS table with in-frame sequences only. Part of the clones is absent; in the studies checked, under half of the shortfall reflects unresolved V genes, and no reason is known for the rest. The V and J calls and clone size come from that table; D and trimming were worked out from the DNA. For this sample the table gives approximately 200,000 clones, of which roughly 90% were detected only once. Clones ranked in the top ten supply around 2.3% of the sample.

A remark on this clone: Its antigen is still unknown. Per-base quality was not reported, and no clone a single base away is much larger than it.

The chain is assembled from TRBV6-5 and TRBJ2-2; 7 bases in between match TRBD1. Sequencing was performed on PBMCs or T cells enriched from blood (not recorded which). The source of this sequence is a woman aged 25 to 39 who had recovered from COVID-19. Read as DNA, the sequence is TGTGCCAGCAGTTACTCGACAGGGCGTGGGAGCGGGGAGCTGTTTTTT. Its product reads: CASSYSTGRGSGELFF.